This TCR beta chain was observed in a study of blood T cell repertoires in COVID-19. The CDR3 has 15 residues. Trimming cost V 6 bases and J 4 bases; bases outside gene matches: 9. The germline V gene has CDR1 KGHSH and CDR2 LQKENI. The protocol was immunoSEQ multiplex PCR, while the TCRdb copy is restricted to in-frame clones and leaves out a portion. Of 70,000 to 95,000 clones listed, 70% to 90% are singletons. The V gene is TRBV18, the J gene TRBJ1-2; TRBD1 matches at 9 bases. Sequences were obtained from peripheral blood. This sequence was found in a man aged 50 to 59 with COVID-19, enrolled during active disease. CDR3 nucleotides: TGTGCCAGCTCTCCCCGGGGACAGGGTCCCTATGGCTACACCTTC. Encoded protein: CASSPRGQGPYGYTF.